This T cell receptor beta chain was recovered during a study of human T cells and chemical hapten exposure. At the level of the study: Patch testing placed 0.01% DPC on the upper back, with readings at 6 days.

In the study's own analysis: With a range of roughly 23,224 to 690,600, the median per sample was about 87,000 TCRs. One entry per CDR3 protein, called by TCRdb with MiXCR from the RACE reads. The V and J calls follow TCRdb's processing rather than the paper's. The sample holds some 84,000 distinct CDR3 sequences, about 8.5% seen once. This clonotype came up many times. Germline CDR1 MNHEY, CDR2 SVGEGT. V was pared by 3 bases and J by 6 bases, with 11 bases of the junction left unmatched. CDR3 length: 17 amino acids. The time point is: pre-sensitization, week 0. Noted treatment: therapeutic diphenylcyclopropenone sensitization with weekly scalp DPC. The study drew its donors from alopecia patients who were 18 to 70 years old and suitable for DPC. The authors extracted total RNA from unfractionated whole blood.

This specimen consisted of whole blood, obtained in connection with sensitization to the hapten diphenylcyclopropenone (DPC). The TCR comes from a man between 40 and 49 years old with alopecia areata. Some clones in this sample may be carry-over from other donors' samples. The J gene is TRBJ2-1, the V gene TRBV6-2 or TRBV6-3; 10 bases are shared with TRBD2. Here the CDR3 DNA reads TGTGCCAGCAGTTATCATCTAGCGGGAGATCGGTCCAATGAGCAGTTCTTC. Its translation: CASSYHLAGDRSNEQFF.